Below are 22 T cell receptor beta chains sequenced from a single sample in a study of blood T cell repertoires in COVID-19. Libraries were prepared by immunoSEQ multiplex PCR; TCRdb keeps only in-frame clonotypes and omits some of them. The profile covers under 100,000 clones, with roughly 80% appearing a single time and about 23% taken by the ten largest. Sequenced: peripheral blood. These receptors all stem from an elderly man with active or convalescent COVID-19.

The chain is built from TRBV12-3 or TRBV12-4 and TRBJ2-1; D is possibly TRBD2 (5 bases). V lost 10 bases and J lost 8, with 12 bases in between. There are 11 residues in the CDR3. In DNA, the CDR3 is TGTGCCATCGGGGTATCACATGAGCAGTTCTTC. Amino acids: CAIGVSHEQFF.

This chain links TRBV5-1 with TRBJ1-2; D gene unclear. The V and J ends lost 0 bases and 3 bases respectively, with 12 bases between them. The CDR3 length is 15 residues. Germline CDR1 SGHRS, CDR2 YFSETQ. The CDR3 DNA reads TGCGCCAGCAGCTTGGGGACGAAGGGAGACTATGGCTACACCTTC. Its translation is CASSLGTKGDYGYTF. The full variable domain, completed using reference TRBV5-1 and TRBJ1-2, is KAGVTQTPRYLIKTRGQQVTLSCSPISGHRSVSWYQQTPGQGLQFLFEYFSETQRNKGNFPGRFSGRQFSNSRSEMNVSTLELGDSALYLCASSLGTKGDYGYTFGSGTRLTVV.

CDR3 loop: CASSPSGLAIYTQYF. The CDR3 DNA reads as TGTGCCAGCAGTCCCTCGGGACTAGCGATTTATACGCAGTATTTT. The chain carries TRBV28 and TRBJ2-3; TRBD2 agrees at 10 bases. Germline-derived CDR1 and CDR2 are MDHEN and SYDVKM. The V and J ends lost 5 bases and 7 bases, in that order; junction bases with no gene match: 9. There are 15 residues in the CDR3. Full variable domain (remainder filled in from reference TRBV28 and TRBJ2-3): DVKVTQSSRYLVKRTGEKVFLECVQDMDHENMFWYRQDPGLGLRLIYFSYDVKMKEKGDIPEGYSVSREKKERFSLILESASTNQTSMYLCASSPSGLAIYTQYFGPGTRLTVL.

The genes are TRBV10-3 and TRBJ2-7; 8 positions match TRBD1. Germline values: CDR1 ENHRY, CDR2 SYGVKD. This CDR3 region has 12 residues. V trimming: 7 bases; J trimming: 5 bases; junction bases outside the gene matches: 4. The CDR3 DNA follows: TGTGCCATCACCGGACAGGGAAACGAGCAGTACTTC. It translates to CAITGQGNEQYF.

The chain links TRBV5-4 to TRBJ1-2, with TRBD1 as a possible D gene (6 bases). Trimming removed 4 bases at V and 4 bases at J, with 8 bases between. Germline V gene sequence: CDR1 SGHNT, CDR2 YYREEE (reference sequence). The CDR3 is 12 residues long. The CDR3 bases are TGTGCCAGCAGCGTGACAGGCTATGGCTACACCTTC. Its translation is CASSVTGYGYTF.

This clone has more than one count but fewer than ten. The chain recombines TRBV6-5 with TRBJ1-2; D is unresolved. The germline V and J ends were trimmed by 7 bases and 3 bases, with 9 bases remaining between them. Germline CDR1 MNHEY, CDR2 SVGAGI. The CDR3 has 12 amino acids. The CDR3, as DNA: TGTGCCAGCATGGAGACGGACTATGGCTACACCTTC. Translating it yields CASMETDYGYTF.

This chain connects TRBV5-5 to TRBJ1-5; 10 bases are a match to TRBD1. The CDR3 totals 17 residues. J lost 4 bases, V lost 5 bases, and 12 bases had no gene match. The germline V gene encodes CDR1 SGHKS and CDR2 YYEKEE (reference sequence). DNA of the CDR3: TGTGCCAGCAGTTCCGGGACAGGGGATTGGCGAAATCAGCCCCAGCATTTT. This sequence encodes CASSSGTGDWRNQPQHF.

J is TRBJ1-3 and V is TRBV9; 7 bases line up with TRBD1. The CDR3 runs 17 residues. Trimming at V came to 3 bases and at J to 0 bases, leaving 9 bases not matched to a gene. In germline, CDR1 is SGDLS, CDR2 YYNGEE. The CDR3 here is CASSAATGAISGNTIYF. DNA for the CDR3: TGTGCCAGCAGCGCGGCAACAGGGGCCATCTCTGGAAACACCATATATTTT.

V is TRBV19 and J is TRBJ2-1, with 7 bases lining up with TRBD1. The V gene's germline CDR1 is LNHDA and CDR2 SQIVND (reference sequence). The CDR3 is 15 amino acids. The V and J ends lost 3 bases and 7 bases, in that order; junction bases with no gene match: 9. Here the CDR3 DNA reads TGTGCCAGTAGTATCTCCACAGGGGCTGAAAATGAGCAGTTCTTC. It codes for CASSISTGAENEQFF. Full variable domain (outside the CDR3, taken from reference TRBV19 and TRBJ2-1): DGGITQSPKYLFRKEGQNVTLSCEQNLNHDAMYWYRQDPGQGLRLIYYSQIVNDFQKGDIAEGYSVSREKKESFPLTVTSAQKNPTAFYLCASSISTGAENEQFFGPGTRLTVL.

J is TRBJ1-3 and V is TRBV9, with 9 positions matching TRBD1. The junction had 9 bases not matched to a gene; V was cut back by 2 bases and J by 0 bases. The length of the CDR3 is 18 residues. Germline CDR1 SGDLS, CDR2 YYNGEE. The CDR3 is CASSVGQGPSFSGNTIYF. CDR3 bases: TGTGCCAGCAGCGTTGGACAGGGGCCCTCCTTCTCTGGAAACACCATATATTTT.

The chain joins TRBV19 to TRBJ2-7, with 12 bases matching TRBD1. This CDR3 spans 16 amino acids. Trimming at V came to 3 bases and at J to 4 bases, leaving 7 bases not matched to a gene. Germline lookup yields CDR1 LNHDA and CDR2 SQIVND (reference sequence). CDR3 protein: CASSIGTGGWTYEQYF. DNA for the CDR3: TGTGCCAGTAGTATTGGGACAGGGGGCTGGACGTACGAGCAGTACTTC.

The chain couples TRBV9 to TRBJ1-4; 8 bases agree with TRBD1. V lost 4 bases to trimming and J lost 4 bases; unmatched junction nucleotides: 9. Germline V gene lookup returns CDR1 SGDLS and CDR2 YYNGEE. This CDR3 has 16 residues. The CDR3 DNA reads TGTGCCAGCAGCCCCGTCCGGACAGGGAGTAATGAAAAACTGTTTTTT. Translation: CASSPVRTGSNEKLFF.

The rearrangement uses TRBV19 and TRBJ1-3, with 7 bases fitting TRBD1. The CDR3 is 15 residues long. Germline lookup yields CDR1 LNHDA and CDR2 SQIVND (reference sequence). V dropped 8 bases and J dropped 2; count of bases not matched to a gene: 9. The DNA for the CDR3 is TGTGCCAGTTCCCCGACAGGGAGTCCTGGAAACACCATATATTTT. Translating it yields CASSPTGSPGNTIYF.

The V and J genes are TRBV10-1 and TRBJ1-2, with 8 bases lining up with TRBD1. Germline V CDR1 and CDR2: WNHNN, SYGVQD (reference sequence). The CDR3 has 16 amino acids. The trim removed 0 bases at V and 4 bases at J, leaving 7 bases unmatched. CDR3 region: CASSESSAGGLYGYTF. CDR3 bases: TGCGCCAGCAGTGAGTCTTCCGCAGGGGGCCTCTATGGCTACACCTTC.

This chain uses TRBV27 with TRBJ2-7; D gene unclear. The CDR3 extends over 13 amino acids. Trimming shortened V by 1 base and J by 4 bases, and 8 bases separated the two germline ends. CDR1 is MNHEY, CDR2 SMNVEV, per germline (reference sequence). CDR3 loop: CASSLFYGYEQYF. CDR3 coding DNA: TGTGCCAGCAGTTTATTTTACGGGTACGAGCAGTACTTC.

The genes are TRBV19 and TRBJ2-7, with 7 positions matching TRBD2. Trimming cost V 5 bases and J 6 bases; bases outside gene matches: 7. Germline-derived CDR1 and CDR2 are LNHDA and SQIVND (reference sequence). The CDR3 runs to 13 residues. Here the CDR3 DNA reads TGTGCCAGTAGTGCCCAGACTAGCATCGAGCAGTACTTC. It translates to CASSAQTSIEQYF.

The chain couples TRBV18 to TRBJ2-5, with D possibly matching TRBD2 (6 bases). The germline V gene has CDR1 KGHSH and CDR2 LQKENI. There are 13 residues in the CDR3. V dropped 3 bases and J dropped 10 bases, with 15 bases sitting between them. The CDR3 spells CASSPGSTEGQYF. The DNA of the CDR3 is TGTGCCAGCTCACCCGGGAGCACGGAAGGCCAGTACTTC.

The chain is built from TRBV3-1 (or the pseudogene TRBV3-2) and TRBJ1-2; no clear D gene. The CDR3 extends over 12 amino acids. The V and J ends lost 4 bases and 4 bases respectively, with 7 bases between them. Germline V lookup: CDR1 LGHDT, CDR2 YNNKEL (reference sequence). Here the CDR3 DNA reads TGTGCCAGCAGCCCCTCGAGCTATGGCTACACCTTC. The encoded protein is CASSPSSYGYTF.

This clone turned up a few times. The DNA of the CDR3 is TGTGCCAGCAGCCTATCAGCGAGTAGCACAGATACGCAGTATTTT. Protein product: CASSLSASSTDTQYF. This chain links TRBV7-9 with TRBJ2-3; D not certain. CDR3 length equals 15 residues. V dropped 5 bases and J dropped 0 bases, with 12 bases sitting between them. Germline CDR1 and CDR2: SEHNR and FQNEAQ (reference sequence).

The chain carries TRBV5-1 and TRBJ1-1; D uncertain. The ends were cut back, 7 bases at V and 3 bases at J, with 13 bases in the middle. In germline, CDR1 is SGHRS, CDR2 YFSETQ. CDR3 length: 13 residues. The CDR3 DNA reads TGCGCCAGCGCAAATAGGCGGGACACTGAAGCTTTCTTT. Protein product: CASANRRDTEAFF. Variable domain in full (rest from reference TRBV5-1 and TRBJ1-1): KAGVTQTPRYLIKTRGQQVTLSCSPISGHRSVSWYQQTPGQGLQFLFEYFSETQRNKGNFPGRFSGRQFSNSRSEMNVSTLELGDSALYLCASANRRDTEAFFGQGTRLTVV.

The chain employs TRBV19 and TRBJ1-2, with 7 bases aligning to TRBD1. The CDR3 length is 15 residues. CDR1 is LNHDA and CDR2 is SQIVND in the germline V gene (reference sequence). The junction had 5 bases not matched to a gene; V was cut back by 0 bases and J by 4 bases. The CDR3: CASSIDLDRAYGYTF. The CDR3 DNA is TGTGCCAGTAGTATAGATCTCGACAGGGCCTATGGCTACACCTTC.

The chain uses TRBV28 and TRBJ2-1, with 10 nucleotides matching TRBD2. Germline V gene lookup returns CDR1 MDHEN and CDR2 SYDVKM. The J segment lost 3 bases and the V segment lost 5 bases, leaving 4 bases of the junction unmatched. The CDR3 contains 15 residues. CDR3 coding DNA: TGTGCCAGCAGTGGACAGCGGGGGGGCTACAATGAGCAGTTCTTC. This translates into CASSGQRGGYNEQFF.